These T cell receptor beta chains were read from a single sample in a study of T cell responses to AZD1222 COVID-19 vaccine. Sequenced by immunoSEQ multiplex PCR; TCRdb stores in-frame clones only, minus some. The data contain about 130,000 clones, approximately 90% of them singletons. Sequencing was performed on peripheral blood, taken 28 days after the second AZD1222 dose. These receptors all stem from an adult who received the AZD1222 COVID-19 vaccine. CDR3s leave out the opening cysteine and the closing phenylalanine or tryptophan.

length	V	J	CDR3
12	TRBV6-5	TRBJ1-5	ASSLGGFGQPQH
14	TRBV12-2	TRBJ1-1	ASRLAQCRGNTEAF
9	TRBV7-9	TRBJ2-3	ASSLTGLLD
14	TRBV7-9	TRBJ2-1	ASSLVGTSGRNEQF
11	TRBV5-1	TRBJ1-2	ASSLDGYYGYT
12	TRBV5-6	TRBJ1-2	ASSSSTGAYGYT
7	TRBV30	TRBJ1-6	AFPGTAY
12	TRBV6-5	TRBJ2-7	ASASGTSVVEQY
10	TRBV6-5	TRBJ2-5	ASSSPIGTQY
15	TRBV7-8	TRBJ1-3	ASSQRDSPISGNTIY
13	TRBV4-1	TRBJ1-5	ASSQGKGGNQPQH
12	TRBV5-1	TRBJ2-7	ASRAGQSSYEQY
11	TRBV14	TRBJ1-1	ASSQILQGPAF
15	TRBV5-6	TRBJ2-2	ASSLLISGGDTGELF
15	TRBV7-9	TRBJ1-5	ASSRGTRTSGNQPQH
17	TRBV5-6	TRBJ2-3	ASSLLAGDRWWSTDTQY
13	TRBV4-1	TRBJ1-1	ASSQRAQTRGVVF
13	TRBV30	TRBJ1-5	AWTRGTGGNQPQH
11	TRBV9	TRBJ1-1	ASSVDQDTEAF
12	TRBV12-5	TRBJ1-5	ASGSLGWNQPQH
12	TRBV7-9	TRBJ2-2	ASSQAPNTGELF
11	TRBV9	TRBJ1-1	ASKGQGAPEAF
15	TRBV6-1	TRBJ2-5	ASSEGWGAGTSETQY
12	TRBV6-6	TRBJ1-6	ASSYHSTDSPLH
12	TRBV5-1	TRBJ2-7	ASSYSGDSYEQY
13	TRBV7-6	TRBJ1-5	ASSLFSGVNQPQH
12	TRBV6-5	TRBJ1-2	ASSQGTVNYGYT
11	TRBV6-1	TRBJ1-2	ASSESRGMGYT
12	TRBV30	TRBJ1-5	AWSLGTGDQPQH
15	TRBV4-1	TRBJ2-6	ASSQAVGESGANVLT
14	TRBV19	TRBJ2-2	ASRTQGRDYIGELF
11	TRBV4-2	TRBJ1-1	ASSQGRDREAF
12	TRBV7-3	TRBJ1-1	ASKPDGQNTEAF
13	TRBV3-1/TRBV3-2	TRBJ1-2	ASSRHGTPNYGYT
11	TRBV19	TRBJ2-3	ASISRTTDTQY
15	TRBV7-8	TRBJ2-1	ASSLVQAGTVYNEQF
11	TRBV7-3	TRBJ2-6	ASSLLEANVLT
11	TRBV5-4	TRBJ2-5	ASSAGPGETQY